The 7 T cell receptor beta chains in this list originate from one sample, sequenced in a study of T cells expressing NK-cell markers. TCRdb reanalyzed the 5' RACE reads, giving one entry per CDR3 protein sequence and no DNA. Reported are roughly 380,000 distinct CDR3 sequences; the ten largest clones contain 4% to 6.5%. Sample: blood T cells: a sorted CD56 or NKG2C T cell subset, CD4+ or CD8+ T cells, or bulk PBMC T cells (not recorded which). The receptors shown here come from a man aged 18-75 years in good health.

The chain uses TRBV9 and TRBJ2-7. The CDR3 sequence is 14 residues long. Germline CDR1 and CDR2: SGDLS and YYNGEE. CDR3 protein: CASSVAGVANEQYF.

The chain has TRBV5-6 and TRBJ2-1. The germline CDR1 and CDR2 sequences are SGHDT and YYEEEE. The CDR3 consists of 17 residues. Here the CDR3 reads CASSLDYGSRSYNEQFF.

The CDR3 loop reads CASSVLLDTQYF. The chain employs TRBV5-6 and TRBJ2-3. Germline V gene data show CDR1 as SGHDT and CDR2 as YYEEEE. There are 12 residues in the CDR3.

The rearrangement links TRBV29-1 to TRBJ2-3; the TCRdb D gene call, TRBD2, has no DNA to confirm it. The length of the CDR3 is 14 residues. In germline, CDR1 is SQVTM, CDR2 ANQGSEA. CDR3 amino acids: CSAETRYGTDTQYF.

The chain's CDR3 is CASSGYRDRDGYTF. This chain joins TRBV18 and TRBJ1-2; the D gene TCRdb calls, TRBD1, cannot be checked with no DNA. Germline values: CDR1 KGHSH, CDR2 LQKENI. The CDR3 length is 14 residues. Combining the CDR3 with reference TRBV18 and TRBJ1-2 gives the whole variable domain NAGVMQNPRHLVRRRGQEARLRCSPMKGHSHVYWYRQLPEEGLKFMVYLQKENIIDESGMPKERFSAEFPKEGPSILRIQQVVRGDSAAYFCASSGYRDRDGYTFGSGTRLTVV.

The chain combines TRBV10-3 with TRBJ1-3; TCRdb picks TRBD1, but there is no DNA to check that call. CDR3 length: 13 residues. CDR1 ENHRY and CDR2 SYGVKD come from the germline V gene. The CDR3 spells CAAGQVAGNTIYF.

The genes are TRBV20-1 and TRBJ1-4; TCRdb names TRBD1, which stays unverified in the absence of DNA. From germline, CDR1 is DFQATT and CDR2 SNEGSKA (reference sequence). The CDR3 length is 14 residues. This CDR3 is CSAIRGWTNEKLFF.